Below, 30 T cell receptor beta chains from the same sample are listed, as sequenced in a study of blood T cell repertoires in COVID-19. The protocol was immunoSEQ multiplex PCR, while the TCRdb copy is restricted to in-frame clones and leaves out a portion. The sample has some 120,000 clones; over 75% are singletons. Sequencing was performed on peripheral blood. Source of these receptors: a man aged 50 to 60 with acute or convalescent COVID-19.

The V call is TRBV10-1, the J call TRBJ2-7; 7 bases line up with TRBD1. The CDR3 contains 13 residues. Germline lookup yields CDR1 WNHNN and CDR2 SYGVQD (reference sequence). V was pared by 6 bases and J by 3 bases, with 5 bases of the junction left unmatched. CDR3 nucleotides: TGCGCCAGCAGGCGACAGGGAAACTACGAGCAGTACTTC. Translation: CASRRQGNYEQYF.

This chain connects TRBV10-3 to TRBJ2-7; 8 bases agree with TRBD2. Germline V gives CDR1 ENHRY, CDR2 SYGVKD. The V segment lost 8 bases and the J segment 7 bases; nucleotides outside the gene matches: 13. The CDR3 spans 14 residues. Here the CDR3 reads CAIARAGEEQEQYF. The CDR3 nucleotides read TGTGCCATCGCCCGAGCGGGAGAAGAACAGGAGCAGTACTTC.

The chain combines TRBV2 with TRBJ1-5; D perhaps matches TRBD1 (6 bases). CDR1 SNHLY and CDR2 FYNNEI come from the germline V gene. Trimming took off 6 bases at V and 10 bases at J, with 16 bases between the two ends. CDR3 length equals 13 residues. Here the CDR3 DNA reads TGTGCCAGCAGGGAACAGGGTTATGTACCCCAGCATTTT. Its protein product is CASREQGYVPQHF.

This clone appeared once. V usage is TRBV27 and J usage is TRBJ2-7, with a tentative D call TRBD2 (5 bases). The CDR3 length is 13 residues. Trimming left V 2 bases short and J 2 bases short, with 7 bases between. Per germline, CDR1 MNHEY and CDR2 SMNVEV (reference sequence). CDR3 DNA sequence: TGTGCCAGCAGTTTAGGGAGCCCCTACGAGCAGTACTTC. It encodes CASSLGSPYEQYF.

The table lists this clone with a few counts. The chain combines TRBV4-1 with TRBJ2-7; a possible D gene is TRBD1 (5 bases). Deletions cut 2 bases from V and 0 bases from J, with 17 bases between. Germline CDR1 MGHRA, CDR2 YSYEKL. The CDR3 runs 17 residues. The DNA of the CDR3 is TGCGCCAGCAGCCAATTAATTGGGGCCGCCAGCTCCTACGAGCAGTACTTC. This sequence encodes CASSQLIGAASSYEQYF.

For the CDR3, the DNA is TGTGCCAGCAGGGGAGAGACAGGTTATAATTCACCCCTCCACTTT. This encodes CASRGETGYNSPLHF. The chain couples TRBV27 to TRBJ1-6; tentative D call: TRBD1 (6 bases). This CDR3 has 15 amino acids. The V end was cut by 6 bases, the J end by 4 bases, with 13 bases between. From germline, CDR1 is MNHEY and CDR2 SMNVEV (reference sequence).

V is TRBV9 and J is TRBJ2-7; 9 nucleotides line up with TRBD2. Germline V gives CDR1 SGDLS, CDR2 YYNGEE. The trim removed 3 bases at V and 3 bases at J, leaving 4 bases unmatched. The length of the CDR3 is 14 residues. The CDR3 loop is CASSDGLANYEQYF. The CDR3 DNA follows: TGTGCCAGCAGCGACGGACTAGCGAACTACGAGCAGTACTTC.

J is TRBJ2-6 and V is TRBV29-1; TRBD1 matches at 11 bases. The trim removed 4 bases at V and 0 bases at J, leaving 11 bases unmatched. Germline lookup yields CDR1 SQVTM and CDR2 ANQGSEA. CDR3 length equals 19 residues. This CDR3 reads CSVGTGGRPLSSGANVLTF. CDR3 nucleotide sequence: TGCAGCGTTGGGACAGGGGGCCGCCCCTTGAGCTCTGGGGCCAACGTCCTGACTTTC. Full variable domain (rest looked up from reference TRBV29-1 and TRBJ2-6): SAVISQKPSRDICQRGTSLTIQCQVDSQVTMMFWYRQQPGQSLTLIATANQGSEATYESGFVIDKFPISRPNLTFSTLTVSNMSPEDSSIYLCSVGTGGRPLSSGANVLTFGAGSRLTVL.

This chain connects TRBV13 to TRBJ2-1, with 8 bases lining up with TRBD1. J was trimmed by 10 bases and V by 5 bases; bases with no gene match: 16. The CDR3 totals 16 residues. Germline lookup yields CDR1 PRHDT and CDR2 FYEKMQ (reference sequence). The CDR3, as DNA: TGTGCCAGCAGCCAAGACCGGGACAGGTTTTTCAAGGAGCAGTTCTTC. Translation: CASSQDRDRFFKEQFF. The full variable domain, its missing parts supplied by reference TRBV13 and TRBJ2-1, is AAGVIQSPRHLIKEKRETATLKCYPIPRHDTVYWYQQGPGQDPQFLISFYEKMQSDKGSIPDRFSAQQFSDYHSELNMSSLELGDSALYFCASSQDRDRFFKEQFFGPGTRLTVL.

The chain carries TRBV5-1 and TRBJ2-1; D gene ambiguous. V shed 4 bases and J shed 8 bases, with 13 bases lying between them. There are 13 residues in the CDR3. Germline V gives CDR1 SGHRS, CDR2 YFSETQ. The CDR3 sequence: CASSLDRAHEQFF. CDR3 bases: TGCGCCAGCAGCCTGGACCGAGCCCATGAGCAGTTCTTC. The full variable domain, in which reference TRBV5-1 and TRBJ2-1 provide the parts outside the CDR3, is KAGVTQTPRYLIKTRGQQVTLSCSPISGHRSVSWYQQTPGQGLQFLFEYFSETQRNKGNFPGRFSGRQFSNSRSEMNVSTLELGDSALYLCASSLDRAHEQFFGPGTRLTVL.

In the case of this clone: Distinct nucleotide sequences in the sample also encode this CDR3. The chain employs TRBV3-1 (or the pseudogene TRBV3-2) and TRBJ2-5, with 7 nucleotides matching TRBD1. The CDR3 consists of 13 residues. The ends lost 1 base at V and 4 bases at J; junction bases unmatched: 0. From germline, CDR1 is LGHDT and CDR2 YNNKEL (reference sequence). The CDR3 spells CASSQGQGETQYF. In DNA, the CDR3 is TGTGCCAGCAGCCAAGGACAGGGAGAGACCCAGTACTTC.

The V gene is TRBV14, the J gene TRBJ2-7, with 9 bases fitting TRBD1. Per the germline V gene, CDR1 is SGHDN and CDR2 is FVKESK. This CDR3 has 14 amino acids. J was trimmed by 6 bases and V by 4 bases; bases with no gene match: 7. CDR3 bases: TGTGCCAGCAGCCGGACAGGGGAAACCCTCGAGCAGTACTTC. Translated, it gives CASSRTGETLEQYF.

The chain is built from TRBV25-1 and TRBJ1-2; D is perhaps TRBD1 (5 bases). CDR1 is MGHDK, CDR2 SYGVNS, per germline. The CDR3 sequence is 13 residues long. Trimming removed 7 bases from V and 4 bases from J, with 13 bases in between. The CDR3 sequence is CASTQGVFYGYTF. CDR3 sequence (DNA): TGTGCCAGCACCCAAGGGGTTTTCTATGGCTACACCTTC.

The genes are TRBV27 and TRBJ2-1, with 8 bases lining up with TRBD2. Germline CDR1 reads MNHEY; CDR2 reads SMNVEV (reference sequence). This CDR3 has 17 amino acids. V dropped 6 bases and J dropped 6; count of bases not matched to a gene: 16. The CDR3 sequence: CASSPVGGRRVSNEQFF. The DNA for the CDR3 is TGTGCCAGCAGCCCGGTCGGCGGGAGGCGGGTGTCCAATGAGCAGTTCTTC.

This clone came up once. The chain is built from TRBV29-1 and TRBJ1-2; D not resolved. Trimming shortened V by 8 bases and J by 5 bases, and 15 bases separated the two germline ends. The CDR3 is 12 residues long. Germline-derived CDR1 and CDR2 are SQVTM and ANQGSEA. The CDR3 nucleotides are TGCAGCCTCTTATCGGGGAATTATGGCTACACCTTC. Encoded protein: CSLLSGNYGYTF.

This rearrangement joins TRBV25-1 to TRBJ1-1, with D perhaps TRBD1 (6 bases). V was pared by 4 bases and J by 10 bases, with 19 bases between. Per germline, CDR1 MGHDK and CDR2 SYGVNS. The CDR3 contains 14 residues. CDR3 in amino acids: CASSGHQGQFGAFF. The CDR3 bases are TGTGCCAGCAGTGGTCACCAGGGGCAGTTCGGAGCTTTCTTT.

The chain uses TRBV14 and TRBJ2-3; TRBD2 agrees at 14 bases. J gave up 5 bases and V 7 bases, and 8 bases lay outside the gene matches. The CDR3 runs 16 residues. Per germline, CDR1 SGHDN and CDR2 FVKESK. This CDR3 reads CASKPGLAGVVDTQYF. CDR3 DNA sequence: TGTGCCAGCAAGCCGGGACTAGCGGGAGTGGTAGATACGCAGTATTTT.

V is TRBV20-1 and J is TRBJ1-4; TRBD1 agrees at 7 bases. V gave up 3 bases and J gave up 4 bases; unmatched junction bases: 5. The CDR3 is 14 amino acids. Germline V gene sequence: CDR1 DFQATT, CDR2 SNEGSKA (reference sequence). The CDR3 reads CSASLGQLNEKLFF. CDR3 nucleotides: TGCAGTGCTAGTCTGGGACAGCTTAATGAAAAACTGTTTTTT.

This chain uses TRBV7-2 with TRBJ2-1, with 7 bases fitting TRBD2. The CDR3 has 14 residues. Trimming removed 8 bases from V and 2 bases from J; junction bases left unmatched: 6. Germline assignment: CDR1 SGHTA and CDR2 FQGNSA. DNA for the CDR3: TGTGCCAGCGCTAGCGGAGATACCTACAATGAGCAGTTCTTC. Its protein is CASASGDTYNEQFF.

The chain employs TRBV7-9 and TRBJ2-5; the match to TRBD2 covers 9 bases. V gave up 2 bases and J gave up 5 bases; unmatched junction bases: 6. The CDR3 length is 15 residues. Germline assignment: CDR1 SEHNR and CDR2 FQNEAQ (reference sequence). The CDR3 spells CASSLISSGKETQYF. In DNA, the CDR3 is TGTGCCAGCAGCTTAATATCTAGCGGGAAGGAGACCCAGTACTTC.

This chain uses TRBV19 with TRBJ1-2; the D gene is possibly TRBD1 (5 bases). This CDR3 contains 14 residues. Per the germline V gene, CDR1 is LNHDA and CDR2 is SQIVND (reference sequence). The V and J ends lost 6 bases and 0 bases respectively, with 11 bases between them. CDR3 sequence (DNA): TGTGCCAGTAGCATATCCAGGGCTAACTATGGCTACACCTTC. Translated, it gives CASSISRANYGYTF.

V usage is TRBV5-8 and J usage is TRBJ2-3, with unresolved D. Trimming took off 0 bases at V and 11 bases at J, with 10 bases between the two ends. The V gene's germline CDR1 is SGHTS and CDR2 YDEGEE. This CDR3 has 12 residues. Here the CDR3 DNA reads TGTGCCAGCAGCTTGGCCACCAGTGGGCAGTATTTT. It translates to CASSLATSGQYF. Variable domain in full (rest from reference TRBV5-8 and TRBJ2-3): EAGVTQSPTHLIKTRGQQATLRCSPISGHTSVYWYQQALGLGLQFLLWYDEGEERNRGNFPPRFSGRQFPNYSSELNVNALELEDSALYLCASSLATSGQYFGPGTRLTVL.

This chain links TRBV30 with TRBJ2-5; 8 bases line up with TRBD2. Germline assignment: CDR1 GTSNPN and CDR2 SVGIG (reference sequence). The V gene end was trimmed by 2 bases and the J gene end by 5 bases; junction bases not matched to a gene: 7. CDR3 length: 14 amino acids. The CDR3 sequence is CAWSPEAGEETQYF. The CDR3 bases are TGTGCCTGGAGTCCAGAAGCGGGAGAGGAGACCCAGTACTTC.

V and J are TRBV5-5 and TRBJ1-1; 8 positions match TRBD1. The germline V gene encodes CDR1 SGHKS and CDR2 YYEKEE (reference sequence). Trimming at V came to 3 bases and at J to 1 base, leaving 2 bases not matched to a gene. The CDR3 sequence is 14 residues long. The CDR3 nucleotides are TGTGCCAGCAGCTCCGGGACAGGGAACACTGAAGCTTTCTTT. Amino acids: CASSSGTGNTEAFF.

The chain combines TRBV4-2 with TRBJ1-4, with D perhaps TRBD1 (5 bases). The CDR3 length is 14 residues. The V gene's germline CDR1 is LGHNA and CDR2 YNFKEQ. The ends were cut back, 1 base at V and 2 bases at J, with 5 bases in the middle. CDR3 sequence (DNA): TGTGCCAGCAGCCAAGGGGGCACTAATGAAAAACTGTTTTTT. Its protein is CASSQGGTNEKLFF.

CDR3 sequence: CASSQTGRDNQPQHF. The CDR3 DNA sequence: TGTGCCAGCAGTCAGACCGGGAGGGACAATCAGCCCCAGCATTTT. This chain uses TRBV6-5 with TRBJ1-5; D unclear. V lost 5 bases and J lost 3, with 14 bases in between. The CDR3 is made up of 15 amino acids. Germline CDR1 is MNHEY and CDR2 is SVGAGI.

In DNA, the CDR3 is TGTGCCAGCAGCGTAGGAGCAGCTGGGGGGCAAGAGACCCAGTACTTC. It codes for CASSVGAAGGQETQYF. The V and J genes are TRBV9 and TRBJ2-5; tentative D call: TRBD2 (6 bases). CDR1 is SGDLS, CDR2 YYNGEE, per germline. The CDR3 loop spans 16 amino acids. V gave up 0 bases and J gave up 2 bases, with 14 bases separating them.

This clone was found a few times. The chain joins TRBV7-9 to TRBJ2-1, with 9 positions matching TRBD1. Germline V CDR1 and CDR2: SEHNR, FQNEAQ (reference sequence). The ends lost 2 bases at V and 2 bases at J; junction bases unmatched: 10. The CDR3 is made up of 18 amino acids. The CDR3 spells CASSLTPGTGKTYNEQFF. The CDR3 nucleotides read TGTGCCAGCAGCTTAACTCCCGGGACAGGGAAGACCTACAATGAGCAGTTCTTC.

This clone was counted once. The gene calls are TRBV5-8 and TRBJ1-2; a weak D match, TRBD1 (6 bases). Trimming shortened V by 0 bases and J by 6 bases, and 18 bases separated the two germline ends. From germline, CDR1 is SGHTS and CDR2 YDEGEE. This CDR3 contains 16 residues. CDR3 amino acids: CASSLVGSGGLNGYTF. For the CDR3, the DNA is TGTGCCAGCAGCTTGGTCGGTTCGGGGGGCTTAAATGGCTACACCTTC.

The gene calls are TRBV19 and TRBJ2-5, with 9 positions matching TRBD2. Trimming cost V 3 bases and J 5 bases; bases outside gene matches: 7. CDR1 LNHDA and CDR2 SQIVND come from the germline V gene (reference sequence). The CDR3 is 15 residues long. For the CDR3, the DNA is TGTGCCAGTAGTATCTTAGCGGGAGCAGGTGAGACCCAGTACTTC. It codes for CASSILAGAGETQYF.